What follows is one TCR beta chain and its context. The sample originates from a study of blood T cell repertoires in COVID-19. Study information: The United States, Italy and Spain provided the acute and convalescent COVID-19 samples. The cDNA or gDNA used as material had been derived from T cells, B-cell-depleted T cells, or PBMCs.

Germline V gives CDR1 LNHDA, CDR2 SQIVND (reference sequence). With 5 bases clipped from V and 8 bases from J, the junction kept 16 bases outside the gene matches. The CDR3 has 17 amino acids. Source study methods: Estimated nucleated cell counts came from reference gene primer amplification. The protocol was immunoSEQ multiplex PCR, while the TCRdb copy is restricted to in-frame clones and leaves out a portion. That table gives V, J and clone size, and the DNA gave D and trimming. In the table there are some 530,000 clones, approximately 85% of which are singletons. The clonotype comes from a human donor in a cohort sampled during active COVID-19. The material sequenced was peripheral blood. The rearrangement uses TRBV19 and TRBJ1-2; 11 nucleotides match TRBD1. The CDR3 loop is CASSDLLDGQGAYGYTF. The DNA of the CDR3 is TGTGCCAGTAGTGATCTCTTGGATGGACAGGGGGCTTACGGCTACACCTTC.